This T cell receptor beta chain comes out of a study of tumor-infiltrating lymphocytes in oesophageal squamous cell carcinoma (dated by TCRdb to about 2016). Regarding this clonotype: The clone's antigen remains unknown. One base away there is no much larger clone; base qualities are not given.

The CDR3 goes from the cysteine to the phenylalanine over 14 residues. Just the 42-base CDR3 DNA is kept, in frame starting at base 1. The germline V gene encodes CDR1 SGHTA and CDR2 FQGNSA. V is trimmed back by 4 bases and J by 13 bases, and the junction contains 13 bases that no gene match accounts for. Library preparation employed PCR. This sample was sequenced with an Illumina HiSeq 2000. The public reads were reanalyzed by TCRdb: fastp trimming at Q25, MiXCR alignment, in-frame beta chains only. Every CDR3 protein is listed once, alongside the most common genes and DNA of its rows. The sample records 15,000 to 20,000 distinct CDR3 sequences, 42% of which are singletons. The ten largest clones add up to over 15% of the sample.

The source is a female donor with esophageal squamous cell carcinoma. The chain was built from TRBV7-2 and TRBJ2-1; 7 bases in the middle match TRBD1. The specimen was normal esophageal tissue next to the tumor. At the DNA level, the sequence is TGTGCCAGCAGCTCATTACAGGGGCTAGAGACCCAGTTCTTC. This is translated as CASSSLQGLETQFF.